The rows below give T cell receptor beta chains drawn from one sample of a study of T-cell reconstitution after alpha-beta-depleted transplantation in children. TCRdb itself ran the PCR reads through MiXCR, one entry per CDR3 protein. The repertoire includes approximately 510,000 distinct CDR3 sequences, around 16% of them detected once, and roughly 3.3% sits in the top ten. The sample consisted of PBMCs from the stem cell graft donor, taken from the stem cell graft. The source of these receptors is a human donor who donated a stem cell graft to a child with acute lymphoblastic leukemia. Each CDR3 is given without its conserved first and last residue. The order of the fields is D gene, J gene, V gene, CDR3 protein. D genes are given only for firm matches.

d_gene: -; j_gene: TRBJ2-1; v_gene: TRBV27; CDR3aa: ASSLYHERADEQF
d_gene: -; j_gene: TRBJ1-1; v_gene: TRBV20-1; CDR3aa: SARARGPLNTEAF
d_gene: -; j_gene: TRBJ1-1; v_gene: TRBV29-1; CDR3aa: SAITGPGTEAF
d_gene: -; j_gene: TRBJ1-1; v_gene: TRBV13; CDR3aa: ASSFTTEPMNTEAF
d_gene: -; j_gene: TRBJ2-7; v_gene: TRBV29-1; CDR3aa: SANAGVYEQY
d_gene: -; j_gene: TRBJ2-1; v_gene: TRBV5-1; CDR3aa: ASSLSGVHNEQF
d_gene: -; j_gene: TRBJ1-1; v_gene: TRBV7-8; CDR3aa: ASSLALSRYTEAF
d_gene: TRBD1; j_gene: TRBJ2-5; v_gene: TRBV15; CDR3aa: ATSSDRGIETQY
d_gene: TRBD2; j_gene: TRBJ2-1; v_gene: TRBV9; CDR3aa: ASSVRLAGGTHNEQF
d_gene: TRBD1; j_gene: TRBJ2-2; v_gene: TRBV28; CDR3aa: ASSGQGATGELF
d_gene: -; j_gene: TRBJ2-1; v_gene: TRBV20-1; CDR3aa: SATKDEQF
d_gene: -; j_gene: TRBJ2-7; v_gene: TRBV20-1; CDR3aa: SARRWRVSSYEQY
d_gene: -; j_gene: TRBJ1-2; v_gene: TRBV28; CDR3aa: ASQMGGYT
d_gene: -; j_gene: TRBJ2-4; v_gene: TRBV13; CDR3aa: ASSPQGRNIQY
d_gene: TRBD1; j_gene: TRBJ2-5; v_gene: TRBV29-1; CDR3aa: SVQTQGARETQY
d_gene: -; j_gene: TRBJ2-7; v_gene: TRBV29-1; CDR3aa: SVVGDGGKYEQY
d_gene: -; j_gene: TRBJ1-2; v_gene: TRBV3-1; CDR3aa: ASSPPGRVPTNYGYT
d_gene: TRBD1; j_gene: TRBJ1-5; v_gene: TRBV6-2/TRBV6-3; CDR3aa: ASSYSRRGQGRGPQH
d_gene: -; j_gene: TRBJ1-2; v_gene: TRBV5-1; CDR3aa: ASSSGLSGAEYGYT
d_gene: TRBD1; j_gene: TRBJ2-3; v_gene: TRBV27; CDR3aa: ASSLLGTGMGTDTQY
d_gene: -; j_gene: TRBJ2-3; v_gene: TRBV7-8; CDR3aa: ASSLARIIAAFTDTQY
d_gene: -; j_gene: TRBJ2-7; v_gene: TRBV12-3/TRBV12-4; CDR3aa: ASSITGEDEQY
d_gene: -; j_gene: TRBJ2-5; v_gene: TRBV10-2; CDR3aa: ASTFGGRDSQETQY
d_gene: TRBD1; j_gene: TRBJ2-4; v_gene: TRBV12-3/TRBV12-4; CDR3aa: ASSRHRGRLKLAKNIQY
d_gene: -; j_gene: TRBJ1-1; v_gene: TRBV20-1; CDR3aa: SAREGLRWMNTEAF
d_gene: TRBD1; j_gene: TRBJ1-5; v_gene: TRBV6-1; CDR3aa: ASSAGTGRNQPQH
d_gene: TRBD1; j_gene: TRBJ2-1; v_gene: TRBV5-6; CDR3aa: ASSHRGLGPSRSYNEQF
d_gene: -; j_gene: TRBJ2-1; v_gene: TRBV24-1; CDR3aa: ATSDRGGSSYNEQF
d_gene: TRBD1; j_gene: TRBJ2-7; v_gene: TRBV11-3; CDR3aa: ASSQEGTGGKEQY
d_gene: -; j_gene: TRBJ2-7; v_gene: TRBV4-1; CDR3aa: ASSPTRRGIYEQY
d_gene: TRBD2; j_gene: TRBJ2-7; v_gene: TRBV6-5; CDR3aa: ASSSLGLAAHYEQY
d_gene: -; j_gene: TRBJ2-3; v_gene: TRBV5-1; CDR3aa: ASSLQTDTQY
d_gene: TRBD1; j_gene: TRBJ2-1; v_gene: TRBV20-1; CDR3aa: SATHSQGSSYNEQF
d_gene: -; j_gene: TRBJ1-2; v_gene: TRBV6-1; CDR3aa: ASSDWGTGGSNYGYT
d_gene: TRBD1; j_gene: TRBJ2-2; v_gene: TRBV20-1; CDR3aa: SARDRTGGRNTGELF
d_gene: -; j_gene: TRBJ1-5; v_gene: TRBV5-1; CDR3aa: ASSATGGAWQPQH
d_gene: -; j_gene: TRBJ2-1; v_gene: TRBV9; CDR3aa: ASSVSAATPYNEQF